The subject of this entry is one T cell receptor (beta chain). This sample is part of a study of OX40 agonist ivuxolimab in advanced cancers. Method: immunoSEQ multiplex PCR; TCRdb's copy keeps in-frame clones and lacks some. Altogether about 20,000 clones are present, 86% being singletons, with the ten largest covering about 23%. V was pared by 4 bases and J by 1 base, with 15 bases between. Germline V gives CDR1 SGHRS, CDR2 YFSETQ. This CDR3 has 15 residues. The specimen comprised CD4+ or CD8+ T cells sorted from blood, sampled in a trial of the OX40 agonist ivuxolimab. The receptor was isolated from an adult with an advanced solid tumor such as melanoma, head and neck, liver or kidney cancer. The chain couples TRBV5-1 to TRBJ2-7; D may be TRBD1 or TRBD2 (6 bases each). The CDR3 sequence is CASSGRGGGSYEQYF. CDR3 DNA sequence: TGCGCCAGCAGCGGGAGAGGAGGGGGTTCCTACGAGCAGTACTTC. The full variable domain, completed using reference TRBV5-1 and TRBJ2-7, is KAGVTQTPRYLIKTRGQQVTLSCSPISGHRSVSWYQQTPGQGLQFLFEYFSETQRNKGNFPGRFSGRQFSNSRSEMNVSTLELGDSALYLCASSGRGGGSYEQYFGPGTRLTVT.